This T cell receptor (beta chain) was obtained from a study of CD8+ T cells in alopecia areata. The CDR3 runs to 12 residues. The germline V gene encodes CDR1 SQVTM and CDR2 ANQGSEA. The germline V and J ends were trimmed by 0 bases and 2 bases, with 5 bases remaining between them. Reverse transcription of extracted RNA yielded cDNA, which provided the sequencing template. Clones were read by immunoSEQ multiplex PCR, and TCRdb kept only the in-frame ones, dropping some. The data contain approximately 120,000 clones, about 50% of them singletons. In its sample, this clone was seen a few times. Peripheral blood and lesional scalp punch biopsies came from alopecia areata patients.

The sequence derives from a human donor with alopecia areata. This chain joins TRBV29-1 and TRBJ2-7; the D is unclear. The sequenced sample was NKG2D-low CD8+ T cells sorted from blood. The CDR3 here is CSVEDGTYEQYF. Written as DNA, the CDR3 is TGCAGCGTTGAAGATGGGACCTACGAGCAGTACTTC.